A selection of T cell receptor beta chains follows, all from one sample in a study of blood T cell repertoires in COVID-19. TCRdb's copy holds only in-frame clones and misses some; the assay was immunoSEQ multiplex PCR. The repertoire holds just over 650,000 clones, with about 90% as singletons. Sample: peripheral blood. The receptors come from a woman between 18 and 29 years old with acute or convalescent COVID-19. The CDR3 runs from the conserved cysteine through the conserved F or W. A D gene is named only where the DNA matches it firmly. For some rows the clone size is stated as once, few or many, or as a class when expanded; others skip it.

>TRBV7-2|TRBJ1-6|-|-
CASSLNPGSPLHF
TGTGCCAGCAGCTTAAATCCGGGTTCACCCCTCCACTTT
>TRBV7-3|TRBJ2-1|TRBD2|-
CASSPQASGNNEQFF
TGTGCCAGCAGCCCACAGGCTAGCGGGAACAATGAGCAGTTCTTC
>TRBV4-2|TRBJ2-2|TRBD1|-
CASSQVKLVRDRVHTGELFF
TGTGCCAGCAGCCAAGTCAAACTGGTACGGGACAGGGTTCACACCGGGGAGCTGTTTTTT
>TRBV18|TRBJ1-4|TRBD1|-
CASSPPGQTNEKLFF
TGTGCCAGCTCACCACCGGGACAGACGAATGAAAAACTGTTTTTT
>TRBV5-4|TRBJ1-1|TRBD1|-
CASSPQGMNTEAFF
TGTGCCAGCAGCCCACAGGGGATGAACACTGAAGCTTTCTTT
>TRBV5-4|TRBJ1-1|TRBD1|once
CASSRDRGLYAFF
TGTGCCAGCAGCCGCGACAGGGGGCTTTATGCTTTCTTT
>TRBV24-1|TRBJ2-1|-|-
CATSDTDRYNEQFF
TGTGCCACCAGTGATACCGACAGGTACAATGAGCAGTTCTTC
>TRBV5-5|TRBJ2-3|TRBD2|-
CASSLGPAGGQDTQYF
TGTGCCAGCAGCTTGGGGCCAGCGGGGGGGCAAGATACGCAGTATTTT
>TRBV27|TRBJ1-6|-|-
CASSLARINNSPLHF
TGTGCCAGCAGTTTGGCTAGAATCAATAATTCACCCCTCCACTTT
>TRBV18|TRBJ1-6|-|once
CASSPGGGVWSGPLHF
TGTGCCAGCTCACCGGGGGGGGGAGTCTGGTCGGGACCCCTCCACTTT
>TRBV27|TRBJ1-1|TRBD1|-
CASYTNRGPEAFF
TGTGCCAGCTATACGAACAGGGGCCCTGAAGCTTTCTTT
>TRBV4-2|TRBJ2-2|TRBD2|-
CASSQEAGGLTYTGELFF
TGTGCCAGCAGCCAAGAAGCGGGGGGACTAACATACACCGGGGAGCTGTTTTTT
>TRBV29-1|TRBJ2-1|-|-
CSVEGTASNNEQFF
TGCAGCGTTGAAGGGACAGCGTCTAACAATGAGCAGTTCTTC
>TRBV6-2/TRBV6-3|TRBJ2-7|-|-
CASSFRVPTFYEQYF
TGTGCCAGCAGTTTCCGGGTCCCCACCTTTTACGAGCAGTACTTC
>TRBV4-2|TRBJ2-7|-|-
CASSQEWQGYEQYF
TGTGCCAGCAGCCAAGAATGGCAGGGCTACGAGCAGTACTTC
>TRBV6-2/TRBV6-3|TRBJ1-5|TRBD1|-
CASSYRQGHQPQHF
TGTGCCAGCAGTTACAGACAGGGTCACCAGCCCCAGCATTTT
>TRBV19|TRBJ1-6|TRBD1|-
CASSQGQGSSPLHF
TGTGCCAGTAGCCAGGGACAGGGTAGTTCACCCCTCCACTTT
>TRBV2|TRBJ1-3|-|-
CASGSDGALGGNTIYF
TGTGCCAGCGGCTCCGATGGGGCTCTGGGGGGAAACACCATATATTTT
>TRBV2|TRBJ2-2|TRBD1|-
CASSGTPTGERRTGELFF
TGTGCCAGCAGTGGGACCCCTACAGGGGAAAGACGCACCGGGGAGCTGTTTTTT
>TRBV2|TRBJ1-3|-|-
CASSTTGTSGNTIYF
TGTGCCAGCAGCACGACAGGTACATCTGGAAACACCATATATTTT
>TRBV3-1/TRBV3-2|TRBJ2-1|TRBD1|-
CASSQDPDRGKQFF
TGTGCCAGCAGCCAAGACCCCGACAGGGGGAAGCAGTTCTTC
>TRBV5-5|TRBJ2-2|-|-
CASSAGTNTGELFF
TGTGCCAGCAGTGCCGGGACGAACACCGGGGAGCTGTTTTTT
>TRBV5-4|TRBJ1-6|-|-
CASRLDSYNSPLHF
TGTGCCAGCAGGCTCGACAGTTATAATTCACCCCTCCACTTT
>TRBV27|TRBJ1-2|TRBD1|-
CASSLEWTGHYGYTF
TGTGCCAGCAGTTTAGAGTGGACAGGTCACTATGGCTACACCTTC
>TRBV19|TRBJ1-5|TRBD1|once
CASSIAGGGGNQPQHF
TGTGCCAGTAGTATAGCAGGGGGCGGAGGCAATCAGCCCCAGCATTTT
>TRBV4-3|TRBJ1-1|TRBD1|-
CASRLDRVSVFPEAFF
TGCGCCAGCAGGCTGGACAGGGTATCTGTGTTCCCTGAAGCTTTCTTT
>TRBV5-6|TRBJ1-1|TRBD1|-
CASSLVGTGARGTEAFF
TGTGCCAGCAGCTTGGTCGGAACAGGGGCTAGGGGCACTGAAGCTTTCTTT
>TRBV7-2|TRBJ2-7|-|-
CASSLGAGPYEQYF
TGTGCCAGCAGCTTAGGTGCAGGCCCCTACGAGCAGTACTTC
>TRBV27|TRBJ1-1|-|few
CASSPPQGRYTEAFF
TGTGCCAGCAGTCCCCCCCAGGGTAGATACACTGAAGCTTTCTTT
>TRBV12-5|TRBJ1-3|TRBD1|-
CASGPSTTGVAGNTIYF
TGTGCTAGTGGCCCCTCTACGACAGGGGTCGCTGGAAACACCATATATTTT
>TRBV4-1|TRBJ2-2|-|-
CASSQAGGRINTGELFF
TGCGCCAGCAGCCAAGCTGGGGGCAGGATTAACACCGGGGAGCTGTTTTTT
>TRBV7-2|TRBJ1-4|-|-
CASRSGHSVLNEKLFF
TGTGCCAGCAGGTCGGGACACTCGGTGTTAAATGAAAAACTGTTTTTT
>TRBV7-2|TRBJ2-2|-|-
CASSPRTASLNTGELFF
TGTGCCAGCAGCCCGCGGACAGCTAGCTTGAACACCGGGGAGCTGTTTTTT